A single sample gave rise to the 16 T cell receptor beta chains below, sequenced in a study of blood T cells in healthy people across ages (dated by TCRdb to between 2014 and 2017). Receptor amplification or capture employed 5' RACE. Sequencing instrument: Illumina HiSeq 2500. A second about 7 to 12 cycle PCR used a sample-barcoded 5' primer and a J-beta primer mix. TCRdb took the public reads, trimmed them with fastp at Q25, ran MiXCR for clone calling and kept in-frame beta chains. Rows are combined by CDR3 protein, so each entry shows the most common genes and DNA. This sample comprises approximately 1.5 million distinct CDR3 sequences, 34% of them detected only once. Of the sample, 11% falls within the top ten clones. Sequencing was done on a sample of blood. All receptors come from a woman in her twenties or thirties in good health.

This clonotype was detected only a few times. The chain recombines TRBV7-9 with TRBJ1-1; D perhaps matches TRBD1 (6 bases). The CDR3 is 15 amino acids. V lost 5 bases and J lost 1, with 14 bases in between. Per the germline V gene, CDR1 is SEHNR and CDR2 is FQNEAQ (reference sequence). CDR3 residues: CASSPGGGGNTEAFF. As DNA, the CDR3 is TGTGCCAGCAGCCCAGGTGGGGGCGGGAACACTGAAGCTTTCTTT.

The rearrangement uses TRBV5-4 and TRBJ1-2; no definite D call. V lost 5 bases, J lost 7 bases, and 15 bases lay in between. Germline V gene data show CDR1 as SGHNT and CDR2 as YYREEE (reference sequence). The CDR3 covers 13 residues. CDR3 bases: TGTGCCAGCAGGTTGACGGGAGGGATTGGCTACACCTTC. This gives the protein CASRLTGGIGYTF.

This clonotype has a handful of counts. The junction and the germline gene differ at one end; a read error may be behind it. The rearrangement links TRBV7-2 to TRBJ2-1; the D gene is possibly TRBD2 (5 bases). The CDR3 is 14 amino acids. Germline-derived CDR1 and CDR2 are SGHTA and FQGNSA. As DNA, the CDR3 is TGTGCCAACAGCTGGACTGAAGGTTATGGTGAGCAGTTCTTC. The encoded protein is CANSWTEGYGEQFF.

V gene TRBV14 combines with J gene TRBJ2-5; D gene uncertain. V was cut by 5 bases and J by 4 bases, with 14 bases left in between. The CDR3 is 14 residues long. The V gene's germline CDR1 is SGHDN and CDR2 FVKESK. The CDR3 DNA follows: TGTGCCAGCAGCGACATGACCCCCAGAGAGACCCAGTACTTC. As protein: CASSDMTPRETQYF.

The CDR3 is CASSPLLPGLQETQYF. The CDR3 DNA follows: TGTGCCAGCTCACCACTTTTACCGGGACTACAAGAGACCCAGTACTTC. This chain joins TRBV18 and TRBJ2-5; the match to TRBD2 covers 7 bases. The CDR3 loop spans 16 amino acids. V gave up 1 base and J gave up 2 bases; unmatched junction bases: 7. In germline, CDR1 is KGHSH, CDR2 LQKENI.

The chain uses TRBV6-1 and TRBJ2-7; D may be TRBD1 (6 bases). In germline, CDR1 is MNHNS, CDR2 SASEGT. V lost 10 bases and J 2 bases, leaving 18 bases between the germline ends. The CDR3 has 14 residues. Here the CDR3 reads CATKQTGTTYEQYF. CDR3 in DNA: TGTGCCACCAAACAAACAGGGACCACCTACGAGCAGTACTTC.

This clonotype came up many times. The chain uses TRBV7-9 and TRBJ2-5, with no clear D. The germline V gene encodes CDR1 SEHNR and CDR2 FQNEAQ (reference sequence). The CDR3 is 14 amino acids. Trimming cost V 4 bases and J 9 bases, with 18 bases left between them. CDR3 nucleotide sequence: TGTGCCAGCAGCTCACTCGGACCCTCAGTGGCCCAGTACTTC. It translates to CASSSLGPSVAQYF. Variable domain in full (rest from reference TRBV7-9 and TRBJ2-5): DTGVSQNPRHKITKRGQNVTFRCDPISEHNRLYWYRQTLGQGPEFLTYFQNEAQLEKSRLLSDRFSAERPKGSFSTLEIQRTEQGDSAMYLCASSSLGPSVAQYFGPGTRLLVL.

This clonotype occurred many times. The chain links TRBV20-1 to TRBJ2-7; D may be TRBD1 (6 bases). V dropped 0 bases and J dropped 4 bases, with 16 bases sitting between them. This CDR3 is 15 amino acids long. CDR1 DFQATT and CDR2 SNEGSKA come from the germline V gene (reference sequence). The CDR3 coding sequence is TGCAGTGCTAGAGATTGGGCAGGGGAAGGGTACGAGCAGTACTTC. Translating it yields CSARDWAGEGYEQYF.

The V and J genes are TRBV30 and TRBJ1-1; a weak D match, TRBD1 (6 bases). Germline V lookup: CDR1 GTSNPN, CDR2 SVGIG (reference sequence). Trimming removed 7 bases from V and 0 bases from J, with 15 bases in between. CDR3 length equals 14 residues. The CDR3 nucleotides read TGTGCCTTACAGGGACTACTATTGAACACTGAAGCTTTCTTT. Translating gives CALQGLLLNTEAFF.

J is TRBJ1-2 and V is TRBV5-1; D is possibly TRBD1 (6 bases). V lost 4 bases, J lost 3 bases, and 10 bases lay in between. The CDR3 has 13 amino acids. CDR1 is SGHRS, CDR2 YFSETQ, per germline. The chain's CDR3 is CASSRDTYYGYTF. CDR3 DNA: TGCGCCAGCAGCCGGGACACCTACTATGGCTACACCTTC.

The genes are TRBV7-8 and TRBJ2-3; the D gene is possibly TRBD2 (5 bases). Germline CDR1 is SGHVS and CDR2 is FQNEAQ. The CDR3 runs 17 residues. V was trimmed by 5 bases and J by 2 bases, leaving 20 bases between them. The CDR3 is CASSRARLSAYTDTQYF. CDR3 DNA: TGTGCCAGCAGCCGCGCCCGACTAAGCGCCTACACAGATACGCAGTATTTT.

This chain joins TRBV4-2 and TRBJ1-2; 7 bases agree with TRBD1. The V segment lost 0 bases and the J segment 4 bases; nucleotides outside the gene matches: 5. This CDR3 is built from 15 residues. CDR1 LGHNA and CDR2 YNFKEQ come from the germline V gene. The CDR3 is CASSQDLGDSYGYTF. CDR3 in DNA: TGTGCCAGCAGCCAAGATTTGGGGGACAGCTATGGCTACACCTTC.

The gene calls are TRBV6-1 and TRBJ2-7; 7 bases agree with TRBD1. This CDR3 contains 16 residues. The V gene's germline CDR1 is MNHNS and CDR2 SASEGT. After removal of 5 bases from V and 1 base from J, the junction contained 11 bases not matched to a gene. In DNA, the CDR3 is TGTGCCAGCAGTCCACGTCCCGGGACAGTGTCCTACGAGCAGTACTTC. This sequence encodes CASSPRPGTVSYEQYF.

In nucleotides, the CDR3 is TGTGCCAGCAGTTACTGGGGACAGGGGGCGTATGGCTACACCTTC. As protein: CASSYWGQGAYGYTF. This rearrangement joins TRBV6-2 or TRBV6-3 to TRBJ1-2; the match to TRBD1 covers 12 bases. Per the germline V gene, CDR1 is MNHEY and CDR2 is SVGEGT. With 1 base clipped from V and 5 bases from J, the junction kept 2 bases outside the gene matches. There are 15 residues in the CDR3.

In this sample, this clonotype turned up a few times. This sequence joins TRBV27 and TRBJ2-7; 7 positions match TRBD1. Per the germline V gene, CDR1 is MNHEY and CDR2 is SMNVEV (reference sequence). With 1 base clipped from V and 6 bases from J, the junction kept 3 bases outside the gene matches. The CDR3 has 13 amino acids. Here the CDR3 reads CASSLLSGGEQYF. In nucleotides, the CDR3 is TGTGCCAGCAGTTTATTGTCAGGGGGCGAGCAGTACTTC.

V gene TRBV6-5 combines with J gene TRBJ2-2; the D gene is possibly TRBD2 (5 bases). The CDR3 spans 15 residues. Germline CDR1 reads MNHEY; CDR2 reads SVGAGI. The V and J ends lost 2 bases and 6 bases respectively, with 13 bases between them. CDR3 amino acids: CASSYKGVVAGELFF. The CDR3 DNA reads TGTGCCAGCAGTTACAAGGGAGTGGTAGCCGGGGAGCTGTTTTTT.